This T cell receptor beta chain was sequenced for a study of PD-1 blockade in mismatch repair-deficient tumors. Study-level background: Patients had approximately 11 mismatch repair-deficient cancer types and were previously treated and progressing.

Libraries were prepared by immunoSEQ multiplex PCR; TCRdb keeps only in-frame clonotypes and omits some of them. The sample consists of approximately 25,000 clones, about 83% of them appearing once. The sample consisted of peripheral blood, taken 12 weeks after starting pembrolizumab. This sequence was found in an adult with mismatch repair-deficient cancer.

CDR3 coding DNA: TGTGCCAGCAGCTGGATTTACTCTGGGGCCAACGTCCTGACTTTC. Residues: CASSWIYSGANVLTF. J is TRBJ2-6 and V is TRBV11-3; D is unclear. The CDR3 runs to 15 residues. Germline lookup yields CDR1 SGHNT and CDR2 YENEEA. V shed 4 bases and J shed 0 bases, with 7 bases lying between them.